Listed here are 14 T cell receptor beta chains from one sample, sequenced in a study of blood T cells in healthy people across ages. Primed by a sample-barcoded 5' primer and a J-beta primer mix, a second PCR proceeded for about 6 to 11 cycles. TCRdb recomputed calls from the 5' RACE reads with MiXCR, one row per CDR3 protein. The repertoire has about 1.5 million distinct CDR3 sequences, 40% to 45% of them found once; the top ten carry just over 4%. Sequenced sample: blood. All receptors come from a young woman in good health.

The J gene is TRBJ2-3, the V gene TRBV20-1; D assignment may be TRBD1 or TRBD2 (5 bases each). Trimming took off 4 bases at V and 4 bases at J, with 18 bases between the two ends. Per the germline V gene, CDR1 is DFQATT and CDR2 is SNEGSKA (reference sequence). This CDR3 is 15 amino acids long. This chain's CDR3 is CSATDPRGRPDTQYF. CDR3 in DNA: TGCAGTGCTACGGACCCACGGGGCCGCCCAGATACGCAGTATTTT.

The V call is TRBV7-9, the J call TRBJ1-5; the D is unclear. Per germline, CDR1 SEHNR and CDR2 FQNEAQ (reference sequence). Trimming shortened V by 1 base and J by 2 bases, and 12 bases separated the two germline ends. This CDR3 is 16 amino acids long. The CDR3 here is CASSLEGTHRNQPQHF. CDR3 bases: TGTGCCAGCAGCTTAGAAGGCACACACCGCAATCAGCCCCAGCATTTT.

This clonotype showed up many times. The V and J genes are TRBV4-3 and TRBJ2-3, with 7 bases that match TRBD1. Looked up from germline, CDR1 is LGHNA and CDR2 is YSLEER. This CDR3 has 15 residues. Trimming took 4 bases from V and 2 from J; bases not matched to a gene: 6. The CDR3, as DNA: TGCGCCAGCAGCCGACAGGGACGATACACAGATACGCAGTATTTT. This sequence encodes CASSRQGRYTDTQYF.

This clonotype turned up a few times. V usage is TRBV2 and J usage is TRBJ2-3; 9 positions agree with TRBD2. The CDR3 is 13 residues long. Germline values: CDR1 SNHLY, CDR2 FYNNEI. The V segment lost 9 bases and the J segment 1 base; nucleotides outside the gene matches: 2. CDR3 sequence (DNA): TGTGCCAGAGAGCGGGGGGGCACAGATACGCAGTATTTT. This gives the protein CARERGGTDTQYF.

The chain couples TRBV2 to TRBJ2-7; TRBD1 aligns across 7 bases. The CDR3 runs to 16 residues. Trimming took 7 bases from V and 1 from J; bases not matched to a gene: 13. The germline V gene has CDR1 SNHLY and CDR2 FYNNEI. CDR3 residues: CASNNPRDSESYEQYF. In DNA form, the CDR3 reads TGTGCCAGCAACAACCCCCGGGACAGCGAGTCCTACGAGCAGTACTTC.

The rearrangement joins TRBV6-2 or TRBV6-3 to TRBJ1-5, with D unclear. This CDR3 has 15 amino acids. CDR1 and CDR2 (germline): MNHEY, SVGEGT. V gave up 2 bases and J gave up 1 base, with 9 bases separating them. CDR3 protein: CASSYEVPSNQPQHF. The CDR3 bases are TGTGCCAGCAGTTACGAGGTTCCGAGCAATCAGCCCCAGCATTTT.

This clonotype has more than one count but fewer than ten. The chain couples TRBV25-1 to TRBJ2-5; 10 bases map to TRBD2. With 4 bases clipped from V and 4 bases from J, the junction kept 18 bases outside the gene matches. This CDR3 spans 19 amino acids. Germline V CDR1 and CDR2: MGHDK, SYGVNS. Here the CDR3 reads CASSGHLAGAGYGRETQYF. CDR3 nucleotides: TGTGCCAGCAGTGGACATCTAGCGGGAGCGGGGTATGGACGAGAGACCCAGTACTTC.

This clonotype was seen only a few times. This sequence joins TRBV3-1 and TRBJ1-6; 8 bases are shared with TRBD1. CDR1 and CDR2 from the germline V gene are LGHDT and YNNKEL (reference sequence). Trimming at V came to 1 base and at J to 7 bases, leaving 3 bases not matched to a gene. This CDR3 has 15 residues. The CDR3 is CASSQGDRKNSPLHF. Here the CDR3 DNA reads TGTGCCAGCAGCCAAGGGGACAGGAAGAATTCACCCCTCCACTTT.

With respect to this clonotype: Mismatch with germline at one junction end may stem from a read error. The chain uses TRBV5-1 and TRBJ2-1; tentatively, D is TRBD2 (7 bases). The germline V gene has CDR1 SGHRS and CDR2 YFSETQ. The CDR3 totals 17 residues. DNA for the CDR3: TGCGCCAGCAGCTTGGTAGGACGGGGGGCCTCCGACAATGAGCAGTTCTTC. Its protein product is CASSLVGRGASDNEQFF.

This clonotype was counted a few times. In DNA, the CDR3 is TGCAGCGTTGACGGACGGATAACAGATACGCAGTATTTT. Translated, it gives CSVDGRITDTQYF. This chain uses TRBV29-1 with TRBJ2-3; D uncertain. This CDR3 spans 13 amino acids. V lost 3 bases and J lost 3, with 10 bases in between. Germline V gene sequence: CDR1 SQVTM, CDR2 ANQGSEA.

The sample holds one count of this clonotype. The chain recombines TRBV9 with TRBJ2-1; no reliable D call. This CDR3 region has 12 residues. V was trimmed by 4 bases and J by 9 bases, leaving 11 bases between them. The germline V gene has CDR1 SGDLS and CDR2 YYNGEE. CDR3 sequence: CASSLMRGEQFF. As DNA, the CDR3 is TGTGCCAGCAGCCTCATGCGTGGTGAGCAGTTCTTC.

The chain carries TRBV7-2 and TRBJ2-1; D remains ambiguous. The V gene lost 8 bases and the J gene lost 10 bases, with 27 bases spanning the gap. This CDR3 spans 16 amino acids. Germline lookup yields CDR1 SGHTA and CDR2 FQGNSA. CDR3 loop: CASGAQSRTRGGEQFF. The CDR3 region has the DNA TGTGCCAGCGGCGCTCAGAGTCGGACCAGAGGTGGCGAGCAGTTCTTC.

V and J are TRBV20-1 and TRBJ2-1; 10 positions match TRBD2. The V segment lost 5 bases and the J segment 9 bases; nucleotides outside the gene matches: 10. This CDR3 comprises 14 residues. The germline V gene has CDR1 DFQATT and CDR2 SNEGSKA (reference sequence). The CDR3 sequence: CSAPTRLAGGEQFF. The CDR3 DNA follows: TGCAGTGCTCCTACCCGTTTAGCGGGGGGTGAGCAGTTCTTC.

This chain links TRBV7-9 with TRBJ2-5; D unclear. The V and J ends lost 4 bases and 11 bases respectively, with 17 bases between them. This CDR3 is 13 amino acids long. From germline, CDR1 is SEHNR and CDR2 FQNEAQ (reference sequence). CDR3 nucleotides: TGTGCCAGCAGCTCGATCATCTACAATGAGCAGTACTTC. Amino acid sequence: CASSSIIYNEQYF.